This entry describes one TCR beta chain. The sample is drawn from a study of CD8+ T cells in alopecia areata. Reverse transcription of extracted RNA yielded cDNA, which provided the sequencing template. Repertoires were generated with immunoSEQ multiplex PCR, while TCRdb's copy carries only in-frame clones and drops some. The profile shows about 120,000 clones, around 49% of them singletons. The CDR3 contains 15 residues. CDR1 is GTSNPN, CDR2 SVGIG, per germline (reference sequence). Between the trimmed V and J ends, which lost 0 bases and 2 bases, there was a span of 13 bases. Sequenced material: CD8+ T cells sorted from blood, taken at week 0. The V gene is TRBV30, the J gene TRBJ1-2; no reliable D call. This receptor was taken from a human donor with alopecia areata. The CDR3 sequence: CAWSVLAGLNYGYTF. The CDR3 nucleotides are TGTGCCTGGAGTGTACTCGCAGGCCTCAACTATGGCTACACCTTC. The entire variable domain, with the rest obtained from reference TRBV30 and TRBJ1-2, is as follows: SQTIHQWPATLVQPVGSPLSLECTVEGTSNPNLYWYRQAAGRGLQLLFYSVGIGQISSEVPQNLSASRPQDRQFILSSKKLLLSDSGFYLCAWSVLAGLNYGYTFGSGTRLTVV.